This TCR beta chain emerged from a study of radiotherapy plus CTLA-4 blockade in lung cancer. The CDR3 spans 15 residues. V was pared by 6 bases and J by 6 bases, with 14 bases of the junction left unmatched. Germline values: CDR1 MDHEN, CDR2 SYDVKM. A word on this clone: Its antigen is as yet unknown.

The method was immunoSEQ multiplex PCR; TCRdb's version includes in-frame clones alone and lacks a portion of them. The sample lists tens of thousands of clones; about 79% were seen once. Study-wide findings and caveats: Reported findings show early blood T cell clone dynamics, with interferon-beta, best predicted response.

The chain combines TRBV28 with TRBJ2-7, with 7 positions matching TRBD1. Sequencing was performed on peripheral blood, taken from a patient treated with radiotherapy plus ipilimumab. The source is a human donor with non-small cell lung cancer who had a partial response to radiotherapy plus ipilimumab. Some clones in this sample may be carry-over from other donors' samples. CDR3 in DNA: TGTGCCAGCAGATCAACAGGGGCGGGCTTGAGCGAGCAGTACTTC. Protein sequence: CASRSTGAGLSEQYF.